One sample yielded the 15 T cell receptor beta chains listed below, sequenced in a study of cytomegalovirus exposure and HLA in healthy donors (dated by TCRdb to between 2016 and 2019). The library was made by the immunoSEQ multiplex PCR assay. For the multiplex PCR, a mixture combining 60 forward primers for TCR Vbeta segments and 13 reverse primers for TCR Jbeta segments was used. Not all clones reach the TCRdb copy of this immuneACCESS table, which keeps in-frame sequences only. Checked studies attribute under half of the gap to unresolved V genes and leave the rest unexplained. The sample data list 100,000 or so clones, and roughly 74% of these were observed just once. Clones ranked in the top ten supply roughly 2% of the sample. The sequencing sample was made of PBMCs. These TCRs come from a woman in her 40s in good health and CMV-seronegative.

The chain combines TRBV6-5 with TRBJ2-1; 8 bases align to TRBD2. The J segment lost 8 bases and the V segment lost 2 bases, leaving 8 bases of the junction unmatched. This CDR3 region has 15 residues. The germline V gene has CDR1 MNHEY and CDR2 SVGAGI. The CDR3 DNA sequence: TGTGCCAGCAGTTACGGTCCAAGCGGGGGCGATGAGCAGTTCTTC. Protein sequence: CASSYGPSGGDEQFF.

V gene TRBV28 combines with J gene TRBJ1-1; no definite D call. The CDR3 is 10 amino acids. CDR1 and CDR2 from the germline V gene are MDHEN and SYDVKM. Trimming took off 8 bases at V and 4 bases at J, with 5 bases between the two ends. DNA for the CDR3: TGTGCCAGCTCGGGCACTGAAGCTTTCTTT. Encoded protein: CASSGTEAFF.

The genes are TRBV18 and TRBJ1-3, with D unresolved. Germline loops: CDR1 KGHSH, CDR2 LQKENI. Trimming stripped 6 bases from V and 3 bases from J, with 18 bases between. The CDR3 has 16 amino acids. The CDR3 spells CASSPESVAFGNTIYF. The CDR3 DNA reads TGTGCCAGCTCCCCGGAGTCTGTGGCTTTTGGAAACACCATATATTTT.

V usage is TRBV19 and J usage is TRBJ2-3; 8 bases are shared with TRBD2. The germline V gene encodes CDR1 LNHDA and CDR2 SQIVND (reference sequence). This CDR3 comprises 14 residues. Trimming at V came to 3 bases and at J to 12 bases, leaving 11 bases not matched to a gene. The CDR3 sequence is CASSMNPSGQIQYF. The CDR3, as DNA: TGTGCCAGTAGTATGAATCCTAGCGGGCAGATCCAGTATTTT.

The sample holds a few counts of this clone. The chain employs TRBV7-9 and TRBJ2-1; TRBD1 is a possible D gene (6 bases). Trimming removed 5 bases from V and 8 bases from J, with 22 bases in between. CDR1 is SEHNR, CDR2 FQNEAQ, per germline (reference sequence). The CDR3 runs to 16 residues. CDR3 residues: CASSETDSFGEDEQFF. CDR3 in DNA: TGTGCCAGCAGCGAGACGGACAGTTTTGGTGAGGATGAGCAGTTCTTC.

This sequence joins TRBV4-2 and TRBJ1-2; D ambiguous. Germline CDR1 is LGHNA and CDR2 is YNFKEQ. With 5 bases removed from V and 3 bases from J, the gap between germline ends came to 13 bases. CDR3 length: 14 amino acids. CDR3 bases: TGTGCCAGCAGCTTGGAGACGGGATACTATGGCTACACCTTC. It codes for CASSLETGYYGYTF.

V is TRBV2 and J is TRBJ1-5; 9 bases map to TRBD1. The length of the CDR3 is 13 residues. CDR1 and CDR2 from the germline V gene are SNHLY and FYNNEI. V lost 8 bases and J lost 5; bases outside the gene matches: 4. The CDR3 reads CASSGQGDQPQHF. CDR3 nucleotide sequence: TGTGCCAGCTCGGGACAGGGTGATCAGCCCCAGCATTTT.

Points on this clone: The junction does not match germline at one end; this may be a read error. Distinct nucleotide sequences in the sample also encode this CDR3. The CDR3 sequence: CAWSVRRNSPLHF. The DNA for the CDR3 is TGTGCCTGGAGTGTTAGGAGAAATTCCCCCCTCCACTTT. The chain uses TRBV30 and TRBJ1-6; no clear D. There are 13 residues in the CDR3. Germline values: CDR1 GTSNPN, CDR2 SVGIG (reference sequence).

V and J are TRBV6-5 and TRBJ2-2; no reliable D call. The CDR3 has 14 residues. CDR1 is MNHEY, CDR2 SVGAGI, per germline. The V end was cut by 0 bases, the J end by 5 bases, with 7 bases between. Here the CDR3 DNA reads TGTGCCAGCAGTTACTCGCCCGGGACCGGGGAGCTGTTTTTT. This encodes CASSYSPGTGELFF.

The rearrangement joins TRBV6-1 to TRBJ2-2, with TRBD1 matching 7 bases. The CDR3 contains 14 residues. The J segment lost 1 base and the V segment lost 6 bases, leaving 2 bases of the junction unmatched. CDR1 is MNHNS, CDR2 SASEGT, per germline. The chain's CDR3 is CASRGGLNTGELFF. The DNA of the CDR3 is TGTGCCAGCAGAGGGGGCCTGAACACCGGGGAGCTGTTTTTT.

The J gene is TRBJ2-1, the V gene TRBV7-8, with 12 bases aligning to TRBD2. This CDR3 spans 18 amino acids. V lost 11 bases to trimming and J lost 7 bases; unmatched junction nucleotides: 21. Germline lookup yields CDR1 SGHVS and CDR2 FQNEAQ. The DNA of the CDR3 is TGTGCCTCCAGGGTAGGGGTGGCTAGCGGGGGGGGTTTTAATGAGCAGTTCTTC. Translation gives CASRVGVASGGGFNEQFF.

The V call is TRBV6-6, the J call TRBJ2-3; D uncertain. Germline V lookup: CDR1 MNHNY, CDR2 SVGAGI (reference sequence). V was trimmed by 5 bases and J by 2 bases, leaving 11 bases between them. The CDR3 runs to 14 residues. The CDR3 DNA reads TGTGCCAGCAGTCCCGACATTCTCACAGATACGCAGTATTTT. Amino acids: CASSPDILTDTQYF.

This clone was counted a few times. The chain combines TRBV2 with TRBJ1-2; D is ambiguous. The CDR3 length is 12 residues. V was shortened by 0 bases and J by 9 bases, with 8 bases between the two germline ends. Germline CDR1 SNHLY, CDR2 FYNNEI. CDR3 sequence (DNA): TGTGCCAGCAGTGAAGCGTGGGCAAGCTACACCTTC. Translated, it gives CASSEAWASYTF.

The chain carries TRBV11-1 and TRBJ2-1; perhaps TRBD1 as D (6 bases). The CDR3 totals 15 residues. V lost 5 bases to trimming and J lost 0 bases, with 11 bases between them. Germline CDR1 SGHAT, CDR2 FQDESV (reference sequence). CDR3 sequence reads: CASSPTGSSYNEQFF. The CDR3 DNA reads TGTGCCAGCAGCCCTACAGGGAGCTCCTACAATGAGCAGTTCTTC.

The chain joins TRBV18 to TRBJ1-6, with TRBD1 as a possible D gene (5 bases). Germline values: CDR1 KGHSH, CDR2 LQKENI. The CDR3 has 17 amino acids. The germline V and J ends were trimmed by 2 bases and 0 bases, with 11 bases remaining between them. CDR3 in amino acids: CASSPSDKSSYNSPLHF. In DNA, the CDR3 is TGTGCCAGCTCACCATCGGACAAATCCTCCTATAATTCACCCCTCCACTTT.